This is a list of T cell receptor beta chains from one sample in a study of neoadjuvant anti-PD-1 for oral cavity cancer. Using immunoSEQ multiplex PCR, the repertoire was profiled, and TCRdb retains in-frame clones only, with some absent. The data hold some 11,000 clones, with about 61% observed a single time. This specimen was tumor tissue, taken before nivolumab (anti-PD-1) treatment. The receptors stem from a person aged 35-79 years with oral cavity squamous cell carcinoma. The donor label of this sample is uncertain. Both conserved end residues are part of each CDR3. Each record gives: V gene, D gene, J gene, clone size, CDR3 DNA, CDR3 protein. A D gene is named only where the DNA matches it firmly. Size is omitted from some rows. Given values are once, few, many or a class for expanded clones.

>TRBV11-2|-|TRBJ2-1|-
TGTGCCAGCAGCTCAACTAGTGGGAATGAGCAGTTCTTC
CASSSTSGNEQFF
>TRBV5-6|-|TRBJ2-7|-
TGTGCCAGCAGCTTGCCCGGGTCCCCCGAGCAGTACTTC
CASSLPGSPEQYF
>TRBV11-2|TRBD2|TRBJ2-2|-
TGTGCCAGCAGCTTAGGGGCGGGAGCGGGCACCGGGGAGCTGTTTTTT
CASSLGAGAGTGELFF
>TRBV18|-|TRBJ1-1|-
TGTGCCAGCTCACCGTCGATCGGGAACACTGAAGCTTTCTTT
CASSPSIGNTEAFF
>TRBV5-1|-|TRBJ2-1|-
TGCGCCAGCAGCAAAGTTTGGGGTACCTACAATGAGCAGTTCTTC
CASSKVWGTYNEQFF
>TRBV9|TRBD2|TRBJ2-1|medium-sized
TGTGCCAGCAGCGTCCTAGCGGGGGCCTACAATGAGCAGTTCTTC
CASSVLAGAYNEQFF
>TRBV19|TRBD2|TRBJ2-1|-
TGTGCCAGTACCACCCGGTTGATAGCGGGGGGGCATTTGAATGAGCAGTTCTTC
CASTTRLIAGGHLNEQFF
>TRBV2|-|TRBJ2-1|-
TGTGCCAGCACCGGCGAGAGCGTAACCAATGAGCAGTTCTTC
CASTGESVTNEQFF
>TRBV21-1|-|TRBJ1-2|-
TGTGCCAGCAGCAAAGCCCGTGACCCACCCGATTTCTATGGCTACACCTTC
CASSKARDPPDFYGYTF
>TRBV4-2|-|TRBJ1-4|few
TGTGCCAGCAGCCAAGATTACCCCGAAAAACTGTTTTTT
CASSQDYPEKLFF
>TRBV18|-|TRBJ2-5|-
TGTGCCAGCTCACCAGGGTTGGAGACCCAGTACTTC
CASSPGLETQYF
>TRBV10-3|TRBD2|TRBJ2-2|-
TGTGCCATCAGTGAGCCCGGGCGGGGGGGCACCGGGGAGCTGTTTTTT
CAISEPGRGGTGELFF
>TRBV7-8|-|TRBJ2-5|-
TGTGCCAGCAGCTTAGCAGAGCTCCAAGAGACCCAGTACTTC
CASSLAELQETQYF
>TRBV5-5|-|TRBJ1-1|-
TGTGCCAGCACCCGACCCAGGAACACTGAAGCTTTCTTT
CASTRPRNTEAFF
>TRBV28|-|TRBJ1-3|-
TGTGCCAGCAGTTTTAGTCCGATTCCTCACTCTGGAAACACCATATATTTT
CASSFSPIPHSGNTIYF
>TRBV2|TRBD1|TRBJ1-2|large
TGTGCCAGCAGTGAAGGGACAGGGAAAGATGGCTACACCTTC
CASSEGTGKDGYTF
>TRBV28|TRBD1|TRBJ1-1|-
TGTGCCAGCAGTCTCGGGACAGTGGGAGCGAACACTGAAGCTTTCTTT
CASSLGTVGANTEAFF
>TRBV27|-|TRBJ2-7|-
TGTGCCAGCAGTCCGACGGCCACTTTAACCTACGAGCAGTACTTC
CASSPTATLTYEQYF
>TRBV6-1|-|TRBJ1-5|few
TGTGCCAGCATTTCAGGGTACAACGGTCAGCCCCAGCATTTT
CASISGYNGQPQHF
>TRBV4-1|-|TRBJ1-1|few
TGCGCCAGCAGCCAGTCCCCCAGGGGGAACACTGAAGCTTTCTTT
CASSQSPRGNTEAFF
>TRBV5-6|-|TRBJ1-2|-
TGTGCCAGCAGCCCAAGTCGGAACTATGGCTACACCTTC
CASSPSRNYGYTF
>TRBV5-6|-|TRBJ2-5|-
TGTGCCAGCAGCTTGGGATTCAAAGAGACCCAGTACTTC
CASSLGFKETQYF
>TRBV20-1|-|TRBJ1-5|-
TGCAGTGCTAGAGATCGTGGCCTCCAGCATTTT
CSARDRGLQHF
>TRBV5-1|-|TRBJ2-2|-
TGCGCCAGCAGCTTGGGGGCAGGGTCGGCGAACACCGGGGAGCTGTTTTTT
CASSLGAGSANTGELFF
>TRBV7-3|-|TRBJ1-2|-
TGTGCCAGCAGCTTACGGGGAGGGACCATGTATGGCTACACCTTC
CASSLRGGTMYGYTF
>TRBV2|-|TRBJ1-4|-
TGTGCCAGCAGAGAGGGGTCTTCGAATAATGAAAAACTGTTTTTT
CASREGSSNNEKLFF
>TRBV6-5|-|TRBJ1-3|once
TGTGCCAGCAGACCCCGCAGGGGTTCTGGAAACACCATATATTTT
CASRPRRGSGNTIYF
>TRBV19|TRBD2|TRBJ2-3|-
TGTGCCAGTAATAGCGGGGGTGGCACAGATACGCAGTATTTT
CASNSGGGTDTQYF
>TRBV19|-|TRBJ2-7|-
TGTGCCAGTGGAGACGGCTCTTGGGAGCAGTACTTC
CASGDGSWEQYF
>TRBV27|-|TRBJ1-2|-
TGTGCCAGCAGTTTACCCGGGGGCAGAGGCTACACCTTC
CASSLPGGRGYTF
>TRBV5-1|-|TRBJ1-2|once
TGCGCCAGCAGCTTGGACCAGGGTGGGAGCTATGGCTACACCTTC
CASSLDQGGSYGYTF
>TRBV5-1|TRBD1|TRBJ2-2|-
TGCGCCAGCAGCTTGGGGACAGGGTTACGAACCACCGGGGAGCTGTTTTTT
CASSLGTGLRTTGELFF
>TRBV19|TRBD1|TRBJ1-5|-
TGTGCCAGTAGTATAGGAGGGGGCGGCAATCAGCCCCAGCATTTT
CASSIGGGGNQPQHF
>TRBV7-2|TRBD1|TRBJ1-1|-
TGTGCCAGCAGCAAGACAGGGTTGAGGGGATCTGAAGCTTTCTTT
CASSKTGLRGSEAFF
>TRBV5-6|-|TRBJ2-3|-
TGTGCCAGCAGCCCCTCCCGGAACAGGCTCACAGATACGCAGTATTTT
CASSPSRNRLTDTQYF
>TRBV7-2|TRBD2|TRBJ2-2|-
TGTGCCAGCAGCCCAGGACTAGCGGGGAAATGGAACACCGGGGAGCTGTTTTTT
CASSPGLAGKWNTGELFF
>TRBV5-6|TRBD1|TRBJ1-2|few
TGTGCCAGCAGCTCCGGACAGGGGGAGGTCTACACCTTC
CASSSGQGEVYTF
>TRBV30|-|TRBJ1-6|-
TGTGCCTGGAGGACGATCGACGGGGGCCGAGGGAATTGGGCCCTCCACTTT
CAWRTIDGGRGNWALHF
>TRBV28|TRBD2|TRBJ2-7|few
TGTGCCAGCAGTACCCTAGCGGGAGGGCCAGGCGAGCAGTACTTC
CASSTLAGGPGEQYF
>TRBV4-2|TRBD1|TRBJ2-2|-
TGTGCCAGCAGCCTAGGGACAGGGACATCATACACCGGGGAGCTGTTTTTT
CASSLGTGTSYTGELFF
>TRBV4-1|TRBD1|TRBJ1-5|few
TGCGCCAGCAGCATACGGACAGGTTTGAATCAGCCCCAGCATTTT
CASSIRTGLNQPQHF
>TRBV6-1|-|TRBJ1-2|few
TGTGCCAGCAGCGAATCCCATGGGGGAGGATGGTATGGCTACACCTTC
CASSESHGGGWYGYTF
>TRBV18|-|TRBJ1-1|-
TGTGCCAGCTCACCCAGGGAGATTACTGAAGCTTTCTTT
CASSPREITEAFF
>TRBV5-6|-|TRBJ2-2|-
TGTGCCAGCAGCTTGGGATCTGTGAACACCGGGGAGCTGTTTTTT
CASSLGSVNTGELFF
>TRBV2|TRBD2|TRBJ2-4|-
TGTGCCAGCAGTAGGACTAGCGGGGGTAAAAACATTCAGTACTTC
CASSRTSGGKNIQYF
>TRBV10-1|-|TRBJ2-1|few
TGCGCCACCTCCAGCGGAGGGAGCTCCTACAATGAGCAGTTCTTC
CATSSGGSSYNEQFF
>TRBV27|-|TRBJ2-2|-
TGTGCCAGCAGTTTTATTCGGAACACCGGGGAGCTGTTTTTT
CASSFIRNTGELFF
>TRBV18|-|TRBJ1-6|few
TGTGCCAGCTCCCCAGGGGAATCACCCCTCCACTTT
CASSPGESPLHF
>TRBV7-9|-|TRBJ2-2|-
TGTGCCAGCAGCTCCTACAGTGACACCGGGGAGCTGTTTTTT
CASSSYSDTGELFF
>TRBV19|-|TRBJ2-2|-
TGTGCCAGTAGGGGGAGGACACACACCGGGGAGCTGTTTTTT
CASRGRTHTGELFF
>TRBV7-2|TRBD2|TRBJ2-1|-
TGTGCCAGCAGCTTAGCGGGGGGGTTCGATGAGCAGTTCTTC
CASSLAGGFDEQFF
>TRBV19|-|TRBJ2-2|few
TGTGCCAGTAGTATAGACCCAGGGACCCCCGGGGAGCTGTTTTTT
CASSIDPGTPGELFF
>TRBV6-5|-|TRBJ1-5|-
TGTGCCAGCAGTTACAGTACAGCAGGGCAGCATTTT
CASSYSTAGQHF
>TRBV11-2|-|TRBJ1-1|-
TGTGCCAGCACCTTGGAGGGGCGGGCCGGGGGTGAAGCTTTCTTT
CASTLEGRAGGEAFF